These 18 T cell receptor beta chains originate from one sample sequenced in a study of cytomegalovirus exposure and HLA in healthy donors. Primers for the PCR totalled 60 Vbeta and 13 Jbeta. Sequencing used immunoSEQ multiplex PCR; TCRdb keeps in-frame clones, though not all of them. The repertoire table contains roughly 39,000 clones. Sequencing input: PBMCs. These receptors were taken from a man aged 25 to 40 in good health and CMV-seronegative.

This chain uses TRBV30 with TRBJ1-2; no clear D gene. The germline V gene has CDR1 GTSNPN and CDR2 SVGIG (reference sequence). The CDR3 is 11 residues long. V was clipped by 0 bases and J by 5 bases, with 4 bases between them. CDR3 region: CAWSVIYGYTF. The CDR3 DNA reads TGTGCCTGGAGTGTTATTTATGGCTACACCTTC.

The CDR3 reads CASSTTDRLASYEQYF. CDR3 in DNA: TGTGCCAGCAGCACGACGGACCGACTAGCGAGCTACGAGCAGTACTTC. The chain links TRBV7-9 to TRBJ2-7, with TRBD2 matching over 8 bases. Losses at the gene ends were 5 bases for V and 3 bases for J; bases not matched to a gene: 12. The germline gives CDR1 SEHNR, CDR2 FQNEAQ (reference sequence). The CDR3 runs to 16 residues. The full variable domain, completed using reference TRBV7-9 and TRBJ2-7, is DTGVSQNPRHKITKRGQNVTFRCDPISEHNRLYWYRQTLGQGPEFLTYFQNEAQLEKSRLLSDRFSAERPKGSFSTLEIQRTEQGDSAMYLCASSTTDRLASYEQYFGPGTRLTVT.

The genes are TRBV5-1 and TRBJ1-1; D is possibly TRBD1 (5 bases). Per the germline V gene, CDR1 is SGHRS and CDR2 is YFSETQ. CDR3 length: 14 residues. V was shortened by 4 bases and J by 0 bases, with 10 bases between the two germline ends. The CDR3 spells CASSPAGMNTEAFF. As DNA, the CDR3 is TGCGCCAGCAGCCCCGCAGGGATGAACACTGAAGCTTTCTTT.

The V and J genes are TRBV6-1 and TRBJ2-7, with D possibly matching TRBD1 (5 bases). Germline V gene lookup returns CDR1 MNHNS and CDR2 SASEGT. Trimming removed 6 bases from V and 4 bases from J, with 16 bases in between. The CDR3 covers 14 residues. CDR3 sequence reads: CASRTSQGKYEQYF. CDR3 DNA: TGTGCCAGCAGGACTTCCCAGGGAAAATACGAGCAGTACTTC.

The chain couples TRBV9 to TRBJ2-3; D not resolved. The germline V gene encodes CDR1 SGDLS and CDR2 YYNGEE. Deletions cut 0 bases from V and 2 bases from J, with 13 bases between. The CDR3 has 16 amino acids. CDR3 loop: CASSVGSRLNTDTQYF. The CDR3 DNA is TGTGCCAGCAGCGTAGGCTCTAGATTAAACACAGATACGCAGTATTTT.

V usage is TRBV6-5 and J usage is TRBJ1-1; no firm D call. CDR1 is MNHEY, CDR2 SVGAGI, per germline. V lost 6 bases and J lost 7, with 15 bases in between. CDR3 size: 13 residues. Here the CDR3 reads CASRAARSFEAFF. CDR3 in DNA: TGTGCCAGCAGGGCCGCCCGTTCCTTTGAAGCTTTCTTT.

This chain joins TRBV10-3 and TRBJ2-1; 7 nucleotides agree with TRBD1. V was pared by 7 bases and J by 1 base, with 4 bases of the junction left unmatched. Germline lookup yields CDR1 ENHRY and CDR2 SYGVKD. This CDR3 is 14 amino acids long. The CDR3 here is CAIKQGRSYNEQFF. The CDR3 DNA is TGTGCCATCAAACAGGGGCGATCCTACAATGAGCAGTTCTTC.

CDR3 DNA sequence: TGTGCCAGCAGCGTAGGGACAGGGTGGAGTGAAAAACTGTTTTTT. Translation: CASSVGTGWSEKLFF. V and J are TRBV9 and TRBJ1-4, with 8 nucleotides matching TRBD1. CDR1 SGDLS and CDR2 YYNGEE come from the germline V gene. The CDR3 runs 15 residues. V lost 0 bases and J lost 7; bases outside the gene matches: 5.

The J gene is TRBJ2-7, the V gene TRBV4-1; TRBD2 agrees at 11 bases. CDR3 size: 14 residues. V was clipped by 4 bases and J by 3 bases; unmatched bases: 2. Per germline, CDR1 MGHRA and CDR2 YSYEKL. The DNA of the CDR3 is TGCGCCAGCAGCCCTGGGACTAGCGGCTACGAGCAGTACTTC. Protein: CASSPGTSGYEQYF.

The gene calls are TRBV30 and TRBJ1-2; 7 nucleotides match TRBD1. This CDR3 is 12 amino acids long. Germline V lookup: CDR1 GTSNPN, CDR2 SVGIG (reference sequence). The V gene end was trimmed by 8 bases and the J gene end by 1 base; junction bases not matched to a gene: 4. The CDR3 loop reads CAQGVINYGYTF. CDR3 bases: TGTGCCCAGGGGGTGATTAACTATGGCTACACCTTC.

This chain joins TRBV19 and TRBJ2-7; no clear D gene. V lost 3 bases and J 4 bases, leaving 4 bases between the germline ends. Per the germline V gene, CDR1 is LNHDA and CDR2 is SQIVND (reference sequence). This CDR3 region has 11 residues. The DNA of the CDR3 is TGTGCCAGTAGTATCGGGTACGAGCAGTACTTC. Amino acid sequence: CASSIGYEQYF.

The rearrangement joins TRBV6-5 to TRBJ2-7; 8 positions match TRBD1. The CDR3 extends over 15 amino acids. Germline CDR1 is MNHEY and CDR2 is SVGAGI. The J segment lost 0 bases and the V segment lost 6 bases, leaving 7 bases of the junction unmatched. CDR3 coding DNA: TGTGCCAGCAGCCCCTTTACAGGGGGCTCCTACGAGCAGTACTTC. As protein: CASSPFTGGSYEQYF.

This chain connects TRBV25-1 to TRBJ1-5, with a possible D match to TRBD1 (5 bases). CDR1 is MGHDK and CDR2 is SYGVNS in the germline V gene. Trimming cost V 6 bases and J 4 bases, with 10 bases left between them. CDR3 length equals 13 residues. The CDR3 DNA sequence: TGTGCCAGCAGGTCGACAGAGAATCAGCCCCAGCATTTT. Translation: CASRSTENQPQHF.

In DNA form, the CDR3 reads TGTGCCAGCAGTTACTCTAGTCCCACGGGCTCCTACGAGCAGTACTTC. Translating it yields CASSYSSPTGSYEQYF. The genes are TRBV6-6 and TRBJ2-7; D gene unclear. The CDR3 covers 16 residues. Trimming pared 0 bases from V and 0 bases from J, leaving 12 bases between. The germline gives CDR1 MNHNY, CDR2 SVGAGI (reference sequence).

The rearrangement uses TRBV4-1 and TRBJ2-7, with D perhaps matching TRBD2 (7 bases). CDR1 is MGHRA, CDR2 YSYEKL, per germline. The CDR3 is made up of 14 amino acids. Trimming left V 0 bases short and J 6 bases short, with 12 bases between. CDR3 DNA sequence: TGCGCCAGCAGCCAAGAACCGGGGGGCGGCGAGCAGTACTTC. Encoded protein: CASSQEPGGGEQYF.

This chain links TRBV4-1 with TRBJ2-2; D might be TRBD2 (5 bases). The CDR3 length is 18 residues. V lost 0 bases, J lost 3 bases, and 17 bases lay in between. Per the germline V gene, CDR1 is MGHRA and CDR2 is YSYEKL. The CDR3 sequence: CASSQERSAGHHTGELFF. The CDR3 coding sequence is TGCGCCAGCAGCCAAGAAAGGTCGGCGGGCCACCACACCGGGGAGCTGTTTTTT.

The CDR3 sequence is CASSDNRGGAFF. DNA of the CDR3: TGTGCCAGCAGTGATAACAGGGGGGGGGCTTTCTTT. This chain links TRBV6-6 with TRBJ1-1; 8 nucleotides line up with TRBD1. Germline loops: CDR1 MNHNY, CDR2 SVGAGI (reference sequence). CDR3 length: 12 residues. The junction had 7 bases not matched to a gene; V was cut back by 5 bases and J by 11 bases.

The chain combines TRBV6-5 with TRBJ2-7, with 7 bases that match TRBD2. Germline CDR1 and CDR2: MNHEY and SVGAGI. V trimming: 0 bases; J trimming: 1 base; junction bases outside the gene matches: 6. The CDR3 has 16 residues. The CDR3 spells CASSYSTSSLSYEQYF. DNA of the CDR3: TGTGCCAGCAGTTACTCGACTAGCTCCTTATCCTACGAGCAGTACTTC.